The TCR beta chain under discussion was sequenced for a study of blood T cell repertoires in COVID-19. Study-wide background: PBMCs, B-cell-depleted T cells, or T cells were the source of the cDNA or gDNA that made up the material.

Germline V gene data show CDR1 as SGHTA and CDR2 as FQGNSA. This CDR3 contains 13 residues. V lost 3 bases and J lost 7, with 10 bases in between. Under the authors' procedure: Estimated nucleated cell counts came from reference gene primer amplification. Produced via immunoSEQ multiplex PCR; TCRdb's table is partial and in-frame only. The V and J calls and the clone size are those of that table, but D and trimming were determined from the DNA. The table lists some 50,000 clones, roughly 84% of them singletons. V gene TRBV7-2 combines with J gene TRBJ1-5; D ambiguous. The TCR comes from a man aged 50-59 years with acute or convalescent COVID-19. Sequenced: peripheral blood. For the CDR3, the DNA is TGTGCCAGCAGCTTTCTGCAGGCGCAGCCCCAGCATTTT. Its translation: CASSFLQAQPQHF.